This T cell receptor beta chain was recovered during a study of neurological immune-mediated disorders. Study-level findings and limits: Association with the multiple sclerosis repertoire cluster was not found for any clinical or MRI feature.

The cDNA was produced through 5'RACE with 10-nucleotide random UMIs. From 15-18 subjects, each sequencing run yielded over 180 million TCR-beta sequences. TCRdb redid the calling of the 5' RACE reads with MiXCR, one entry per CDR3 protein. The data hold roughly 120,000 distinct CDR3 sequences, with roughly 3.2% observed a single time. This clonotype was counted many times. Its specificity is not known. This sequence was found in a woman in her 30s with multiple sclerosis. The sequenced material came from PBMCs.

The CDR3 sequence: CASSLSDRGSYEQYF. DNA of the CDR3: TGCGCCAGCAGCTTGTCGGACAGAGGCTCCTACGAGCAGTACTTC. The chain carries TRBV5-1 and TRBJ2-7; a possible D gene is TRBD1 (6 bases). CDR3 length: 15 amino acids. Trimming shortened V by 1 base and J by 0 bases, and 11 bases separated the two germline ends. Germline CDR1 SGHRS, CDR2 YFSETQ.